These T cell receptor beta chains were read from a single sample in a study of blood T cells in healthy people across ages. A single record per CDR3 protein comes from TCRdb applying MiXCR to the 5' RACE reads. The sample consists of roughly 1.7 million distinct CDR3 sequences, about 32% of them appearing once. Sample: blood. The receptors were gathered from a woman aged 25 to 39 in good health. The CDR3 runs from the conserved cysteine through the conserved F or W. The D gene is left open where the match is weak. Rows may omit the clone size; those that give it use once, few, many or a size class.

v_call: TRBV12-3/TRBV12-4; j_call: TRBJ2-5; clone_size: -; d_call: -; cdr3_aa: CASSFFGGTQYF; cdr3_nt: TGTGCCAGCAGTTTTTTTGGGGGGACCCAGTACTTC
v_call: TRBV5-1; j_call: TRBJ2-7; clone_size: -; d_call: -; cdr3_aa: CASSLVSAGPGEQYF; cdr3_nt: TGCGCCAGCAGCTTGGTGTCGGCAGGCCCTGGGGAGCAGTACTTC
v_call: TRBV5-1; j_call: TRBJ1-1; clone_size: -; d_call: -; cdr3_aa: CASSPGSVNTEAFF; cdr3_nt: TGCGCCAGCAGCCCGGGTTCTGTGAACACTGAAGCTTTCTTT
v_call: TRBV3-1; j_call: TRBJ1-5; clone_size: -; d_call: -; cdr3_aa: CASSQGGLTGQPQHF; cdr3_nt: TGTGCCAGCAGCCAAGGGGGACTCACCGGGCAGCCCCAGCATTTT
v_call: TRBV28; j_call: TRBJ2-7; clone_size: -; d_call: -; cdr3_aa: CACRSGQRVQYF; cdr3_nt: TGTGCCTGCAGGTCGGGACAACGGGTCCAGTACTTC
v_call: TRBV18; j_call: TRBJ2-5; clone_size: -; d_call: -; cdr3_aa: CASSPPGSRQETQYF; cdr3_nt: TGTGCCAGCTCACCACCGGGGAGTCGGCAAGAGACCCAGTACTTC
v_call: TRBV20-1; j_call: TRBJ2-1; clone_size: -; d_call: -; cdr3_aa: CSASRVLGEQFF; cdr3_nt: TGCAGTGCTTCCCGGGTTTTGGGGGAGCAGTTCTTC
v_call: TRBV9; j_call: TRBJ2-3; clone_size: -; d_call: TRBD2; cdr3_aa: CDSSVGLAGGWTDTQYF; cdr3_nt: TGTGACAGCAGCGTTGGACTAGCGGGGGGGTGGACAGATACGCAGTATTTT
v_call: TRBV7-2; j_call: TRBJ2-7; clone_size: few; d_call: -; cdr3_aa: CASSLFRGREGLSYEQYF; cdr3_nt: TGTGCCAGCAGCTTATTTAGGGGGAGGGAGGGTCTCTCCTACGAGCAGTACTTC
v_call: TRBV3-1; j_call: TRBJ1-2; clone_size: -; d_call: TRBD1; cdr3_aa: CASSYRQGFSGYTF; cdr3_nt: TGTGCCAGCAGCTACAGACAGGGGTTTAGTGGCTACACCTTC
v_call: TRBV9; j_call: TRBJ2-5; clone_size: -; d_call: TRBD1; cdr3_aa: CANSSRDRGSPRETQYF; cdr3_nt: TGTGCCAACAGCTCCCGGGACAGGGGTTCACCTAGGGAGACCCAGTACTTC
v_call: TRBV25-1; j_call: TRBJ2-5; clone_size: -; d_call: -; cdr3_aa: CASSEAHPETQYF; cdr3_nt: TGTGCCAGCAGTGAAGCCCACCCAGAGACCCAGTACTTC
v_call: TRBV11-2; j_call: TRBJ2-5; clone_size: -; d_call: -; cdr3_aa: CASSPSGEGETQYF; cdr3_nt: TGTGCCAGCAGCCCATCCGGGGAAGGGGAGACCCAGTACTTC
v_call: TRBV5-1; j_call: TRBJ1-1; clone_size: -; d_call: TRBD1; cdr3_aa: CASRSSGGGGRNTEAFF; cdr3_nt: TGCGCCAGCAGATCCTCAGGGGGCGGAGGAAGAAACACTGAAGCTTTCTTT
v_call: TRBV4-2; j_call: TRBJ2-7; clone_size: many; d_call: -; cdr3_aa: CASSQELGGGAYEQYF; cdr3_nt: TGTGCCAGCAGCCAAGAGTTGGGAGGGGGGGCCTACGAGCAGTACTTC
v_call: TRBV4-2; j_call: TRBJ1-5; clone_size: -; d_call: -; cdr3_aa: CASSQDKQPQHF; cdr3_nt: TGTGCCAGCAGCCAAGATAAACAGCCCCAGCATTTT
v_call: TRBV3-1; j_call: TRBJ2-7; clone_size: -; d_call: TRBD2; cdr3_aa: CASSQLALAAPYEQYF; cdr3_nt: TGTGCCAGCAGCCAGCTGGCACTAGCGGCCCCCTACGAGCAGTACTTC
v_call: TRBV3-1; j_call: TRBJ2-3; clone_size: -; d_call: TRBD2; cdr3_aa: CASSHPSGRCDTQYF; cdr3_nt: TGTGCCAGCAGCCACCCTAGCGGGAGGTGTGATACGCAGTATTTT
v_call: TRBV28; j_call: TRBJ2-7; clone_size: -; d_call: -; cdr3_aa: CASTNLLGTDEQYF; cdr3_nt: TGTGCCAGCACCAACCTCCTCGGGACGGACGAGCAGTACTTC
v_call: TRBV2; j_call: TRBJ1-6; clone_size: once; d_call: TRBD1; cdr3_aa: CASRTDREALHF; cdr3_nt: TGTGCCAGCAGGACCGACAGGGAAGCCCTCCACTTT
v_call: TRBV7-3; j_call: TRBJ2-1; clone_size: few; d_call: TRBD2; cdr3_aa: CASSLSTSGTYNEQFF; cdr3_nt: TGTGCCAGCAGCTTATCGACTAGCGGGACATACAATGAGCAGTTCTTC
v_call: TRBV10-1; j_call: TRBJ1-5; clone_size: -; d_call: TRBD1; cdr3_aa: CASRWDRMGGYSNQPQHF; cdr3_nt: TGCGCCAGCAGATGGGACAGAATGGGGGGGTATAGCAATCAGCCCCAGCATTTT
v_call: TRBV20-1; j_call: TRBJ2-1; clone_size: -; d_call: -; cdr3_aa: CSARVGGGSSYNEQFF; cdr3_nt: TGCAGTGCTAGAGTAGGAGGGGGGAGCTCCTACAATGAGCAGTTCTTC
v_call: TRBV28; j_call: TRBJ2-7; clone_size: -; d_call: -; cdr3_aa: CASSQRFRPYEQYF; cdr3_nt: TGTGCCAGCAGCCAGAGGTTCAGACCCTACGAGCAGTACTTC
v_call: TRBV7-2; j_call: TRBJ2-3; clone_size: few; d_call: -; cdr3_aa: CASSLSLTGNTQYF; cdr3_nt: TGTGCCAGCAGCTTATCCTTGACTGGGAATACGCAGTATTTT
v_call: TRBV2; j_call: TRBJ2-3; clone_size: -; d_call: TRBD1; cdr3_aa: CASRHRTGDGLQYF; cdr3_nt: TGTGCCAGCAGACACCGGACAGGGGACGGCCTGCAGTATTTT
v_call: TRBV20-1; j_call: TRBJ1-4; clone_size: -; d_call: -; cdr3_aa: CSVPSGSTNEKLFF; cdr3_nt: TGCAGTGTTCCCTCGGGGTCAACTAATGAAAAACTGTTTTTT
v_call: TRBV3-1; j_call: TRBJ1-1; clone_size: many; d_call: TRBD1; cdr3_aa: CASSRQGMNTEAFF; cdr3_nt: TGTGCCAGCAGCCGACAGGGAATGAACACTGAAGCTTTCTTT
v_call: TRBV12-3/TRBV12-4; j_call: TRBJ2-1; clone_size: -; d_call: -; cdr3_aa: CASSSDPLGYNEQFF; cdr3_nt: TGTGCCAGCAGTTCGGACCCCTTGGGGTACAATGAGCAGTTCTTC
v_call: TRBV7-2; j_call: TRBJ2-7; clone_size: few; d_call: -; cdr3_aa: CASSSLETLNREQYF; cdr3_nt: TGTGCCAGCAGCTCACTCGAGACCTTGAATCGCGAGCAGTACTTC
v_call: TRBV11-2; j_call: TRBJ2-3; clone_size: few; d_call: TRBD1; cdr3_aa: CASSLGTGYKEDTQYF; cdr3_nt: TGTGCCAGCAGCTTAGGGACAGGGTATAAGGAAGATACGCAGTATTTT
v_call: TRBV7-2; j_call: TRBJ2-5; clone_size: -; d_call: TRBD2; cdr3_aa: CASSSPIPGLAVQETQYF; cdr3_nt: TGTGCCAGCAGCTCCCCCATCCCGGGACTAGCGGTCCAAGAGACCCAGTACTTC
v_call: TRBV12-3/TRBV12-4; j_call: TRBJ1-2; clone_size: -; d_call: TRBD1; cdr3_aa: CASSLVPGQERSNYGHTF; cdr3_nt: TGTGCCAGCAGTTTGGTTCCGGGACAGGAGAGATCTAACTATGGCCACACCTTC